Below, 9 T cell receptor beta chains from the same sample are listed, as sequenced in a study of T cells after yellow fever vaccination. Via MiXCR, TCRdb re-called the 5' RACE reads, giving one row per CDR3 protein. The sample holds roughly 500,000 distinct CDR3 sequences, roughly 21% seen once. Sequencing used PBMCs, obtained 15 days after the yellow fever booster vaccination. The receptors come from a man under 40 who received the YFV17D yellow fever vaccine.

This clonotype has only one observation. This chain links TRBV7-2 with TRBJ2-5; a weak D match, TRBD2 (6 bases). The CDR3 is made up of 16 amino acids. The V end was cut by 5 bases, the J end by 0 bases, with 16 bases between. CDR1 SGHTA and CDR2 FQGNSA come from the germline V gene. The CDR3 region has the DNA TGTGCCAGCAGCCAACACCGGGGGTTGTACCAAGAGACCCAGTACTTC. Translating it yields CASSQHRGLYQETQYF.

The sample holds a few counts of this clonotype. As DNA, the CDR3 is TGTGCCATTGGTTTGAGGGGAGATACGCAGTATTTT. Translation gives CAIGLRGDTQYF. The genes are TRBV7-9 and TRBJ2-3, with D perhaps assigned TRBD1 or TRBD2 (5 bases each). CDR3 size: 12 residues. Trimming took 10 bases from V and 5 from J, leaving 13 bases between them. The germline CDR1 and CDR2 sequences are SEHNR and FQNEAQ (reference sequence). The full variable domain, completed using reference TRBV7-9 and TRBJ2-3, is DTGVSQNPRHKITKRGQNVTFRCDPISEHNRLYWYRQTLGQGPEFLTYFQNEAQLEKSRLLSDRFSAERPKGSFSTLEIQRTEQGDSAMYLCAIGLRGDTQYFGPGTRLTVL.

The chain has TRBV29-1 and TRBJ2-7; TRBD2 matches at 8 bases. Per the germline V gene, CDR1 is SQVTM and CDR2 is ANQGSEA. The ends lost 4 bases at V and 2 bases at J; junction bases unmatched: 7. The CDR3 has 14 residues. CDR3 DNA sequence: TGCAGCGTTGTGGTCGGGAGGGCCCCCTACGAGCAGTACTTC. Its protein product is CSVVVGRAPYEQYF.

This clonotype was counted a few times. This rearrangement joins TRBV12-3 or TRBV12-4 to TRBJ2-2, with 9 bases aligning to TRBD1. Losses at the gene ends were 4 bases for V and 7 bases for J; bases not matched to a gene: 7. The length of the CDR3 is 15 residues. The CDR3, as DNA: TGTGCCAGCAGTTCCGGGACAGGGATCGTCGGGGAGCTGTTTTTT. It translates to CASSSGTGIVGELFF.

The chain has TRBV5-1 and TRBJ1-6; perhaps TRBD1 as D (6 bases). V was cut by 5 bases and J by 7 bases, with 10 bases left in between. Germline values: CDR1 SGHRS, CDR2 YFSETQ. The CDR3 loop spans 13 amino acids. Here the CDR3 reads CASRQGDNSPLHF. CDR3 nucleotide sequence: TGCGCCAGCAGACAGGGAGACAATTCACCCCTCCACTTT.

CDR3 in DNA: TGTGCCACCAGCAGAGAAAGGTTTAGTGAAAAACTGTTTTTT. It translates to CATSRERFSEKLFF. The chain combines TRBV15 with TRBJ1-4; D is uncertain. V shed 0 bases and J shed 7 bases, with 9 bases lying between them. Germline V gene lookup returns CDR1 LNHNV and CDR2 YYDKDF (reference sequence). This CDR3 region has 14 residues.

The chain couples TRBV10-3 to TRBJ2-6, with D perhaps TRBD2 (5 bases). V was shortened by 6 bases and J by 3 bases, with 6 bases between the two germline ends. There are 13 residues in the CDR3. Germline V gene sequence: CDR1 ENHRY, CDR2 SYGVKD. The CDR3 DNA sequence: TGTGCCATCAGGGAGGTTGGGGCCAACGTCCTGACTTTC. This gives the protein CAIREVGANVLTF.

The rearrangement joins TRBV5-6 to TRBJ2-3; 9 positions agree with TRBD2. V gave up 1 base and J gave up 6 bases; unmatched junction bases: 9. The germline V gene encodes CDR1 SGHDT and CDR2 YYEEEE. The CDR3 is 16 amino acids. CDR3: CASSLNSGRRSDTQYF. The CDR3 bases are TGTGCCAGCAGCTTGAATAGCGGGAGAAGATCGGATACGCAGTATTTT. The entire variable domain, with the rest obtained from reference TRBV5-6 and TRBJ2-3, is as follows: DAGVTQSPTHLIKTRGQQVTLRCSPKSGHDTVSWYQQALGQGPQFIFQYYEEEERQRGNFPDRFSGHQFPNYSSELNVNALLLGDSALYLCASSLNSGRRSDTQYFGPGTRLTVL.

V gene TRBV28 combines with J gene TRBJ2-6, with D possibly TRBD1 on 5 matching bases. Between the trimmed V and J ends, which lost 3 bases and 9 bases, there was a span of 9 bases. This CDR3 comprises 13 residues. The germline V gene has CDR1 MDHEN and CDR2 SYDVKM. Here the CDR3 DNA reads TGTGCCAGCAGTTTGTCAGGGATCAACGTCCTGACTTTC. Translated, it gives CASSLSGINVLTF.